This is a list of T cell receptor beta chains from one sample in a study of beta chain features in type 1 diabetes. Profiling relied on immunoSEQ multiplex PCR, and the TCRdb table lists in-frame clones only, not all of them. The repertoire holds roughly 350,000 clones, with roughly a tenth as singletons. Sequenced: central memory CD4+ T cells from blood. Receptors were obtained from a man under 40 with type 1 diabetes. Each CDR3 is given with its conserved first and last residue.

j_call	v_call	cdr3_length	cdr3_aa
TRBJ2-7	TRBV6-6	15	CASSSQGVGSYEQYF
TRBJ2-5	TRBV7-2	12	CASRSTGETQYF
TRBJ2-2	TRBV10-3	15	CAISDVQGASGELFF
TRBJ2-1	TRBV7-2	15	CASSLWDRVSNEQFF
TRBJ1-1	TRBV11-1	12	CASSLSKEQAFF
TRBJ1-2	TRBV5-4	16	CASSLELKVAGRGYTF
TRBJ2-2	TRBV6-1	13	CASYRGYNGELFF
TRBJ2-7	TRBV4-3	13	CASSQEWGYEQYF
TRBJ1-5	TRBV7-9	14	CASSLGRYNQPQHF
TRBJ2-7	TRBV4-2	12	CASSLAVTEQYF
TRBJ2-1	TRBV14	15	CASSPIIRMENEQFF
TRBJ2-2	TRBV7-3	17	CASSLRTSGRPTGELFF
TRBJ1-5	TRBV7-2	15	CASSLGLQGAQPQHF
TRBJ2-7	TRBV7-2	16	CASSLEGGSQPYEQYF
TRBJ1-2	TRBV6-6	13	CASKTTGGMGYTF
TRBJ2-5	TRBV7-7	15	CASSLAFGNQETQYF
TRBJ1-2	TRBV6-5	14	CASSRGEVSNGYTF
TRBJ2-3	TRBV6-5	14	CASSSWTRTDTQYF
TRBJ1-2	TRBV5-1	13	CASSSTVGEGYTF
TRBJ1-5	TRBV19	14	CASSRQGLNQPQHF
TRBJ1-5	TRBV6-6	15	CASLVGGGDNQPQHF
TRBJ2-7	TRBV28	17	CASSFAEAGGLPYEQYF
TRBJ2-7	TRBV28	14	CASFLGQGWGEQYF
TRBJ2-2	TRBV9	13	CASSVQGQGELFF
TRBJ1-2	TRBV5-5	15	CASSTGQGIDYGYTF
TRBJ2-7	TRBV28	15	CASTISGTASYEQYF
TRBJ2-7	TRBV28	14	CASSSTRTVYEQYF
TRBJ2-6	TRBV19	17	CASQRMEDRAGANVLTF
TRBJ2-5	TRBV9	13	CASSPPSQETQYF
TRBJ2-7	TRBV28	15	CASRRFGTGGHEQYF
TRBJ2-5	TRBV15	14	CATSRDQGPETQYF
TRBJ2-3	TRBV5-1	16	CASSRGLAGGPDTQYF
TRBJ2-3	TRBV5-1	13	CASSFDSGGPGYF
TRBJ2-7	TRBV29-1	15	CSVGNTGGSSYEQYF
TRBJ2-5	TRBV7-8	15	CASSLTYEGGETQYF
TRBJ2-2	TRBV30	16	CAWSVGGTVNTGELFF
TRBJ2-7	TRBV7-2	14	CASSFGDGPYEQYF